This TCR beta chain derives from a study of OX40 agonist ivuxolimab in advanced cancers. Background on the study: Patients received the agonistic anti-OX40 (CD134) antibody ivuxolimab. A diagnosis of hepatocellular carcinoma, melanoma, renal cell or head and neck cancer was present in dose-escalation patients. Averaging roughly 60 years in age, with a range of about 20 to 90, the cohort was 82.7% male.

This clone was seen just once. The timepoints at which blood was sampled were baseline, cycle 4 day 1, and cycle 7 day 1. Using immunoSEQ multiplex PCR, the repertoire was profiled, and TCRdb retains in-frame clones only, with some absent. The data hold some 74,000 clones, with 75% to 95% observed a single time. The sequencing used CD4+ or CD8+ T cells sorted from blood, collected in a trial of the OX40 agonist ivuxolimab. The sequence derives from an adult with an advanced solid tumor such as melanoma, head and neck, liver or kidney cancer.

The CDR3 DNA follows: TGTGCCAGCAGCTTTATCAAAGGCGATACGCAGTATTTT. Protein: CASSFIKGDTQYF. The chain has TRBV7-3 and TRBJ2-3; no firm D call. This CDR3 contains 13 residues. V was cut by 3 bases and J by 6 bases, with 10 bases left in between. Germline CDR1 and CDR2: SGHTA and FQGTGA.